These T cell receptor beta chains were read from a single sample in a study of identical twins. MiXCR, run by TCRdb on the 5' RACE reads, gives a single entry per CDR3 protein. Of about 790,000 distinct CDR3 sequences listed, roughly 20% were seen once; the top ten hold under 15%. This sample was also put to use in a study of T cells expressing NK-cell markers.

Input material: PBMCs. The receptors come from a woman under 30 in good health. CDR3s include the opening cysteine and the closing phenylalanine or tryptophan. A D gene is named only where the DNA matches it firmly. Rows may omit the clone size; those that give it use once, few, many or a size class.

>.|TRBV7-2|14|TRBJ2-3|.
TGTGCCAGCAGCCCTCAACTAGCCTCAGATACGCAGTATTTT
CASSPQLASDTQYF
>.|TRBV12-3/TRBV12-4|15|TRBJ1-5|.
TGTGCCAGCAGTTTCGGGGCAGGGGTAAATCAGCCCCAGCATTTT
CASSFGAGVNQPQHF
>once|TRBV20-1|14|TRBJ2-3|TRBD2
TGCAGTGCTAGAGCTAGCGGGGTCACAGATACGCAGTATTTT
CSARASGVTDTQYF
>few|TRBV29-1|11|TRBJ1-1|.
TGCAGCGTTGGGAGAGGGACTGAAGCTTTCTTT
CSVGRGTEAFF
>few|TRBV4-2|15|TRBJ2-5|TRBD2
TGTGCCAGCAGCCAAGTTACAGCGGGGCAAGAGACCCAGTACTTC
CASSQVTAGQETQYF
>few|TRBV7-2|15|TRBJ2-3|.
TGTGCCAGCAGCTTGAGTCCGGGAGACACAGATACGCAGTATTTT
CASSLSPGDTDTQYF
>few|TRBV27|15|TRBJ2-7|.
TGTGCCAGCTCGTTGAGCTCAACAGGTACCTACGAGCAGTACTTC
CASSLSSTGTYEQYF
>once|TRBV5-1|14|TRBJ2-1|TRBD2
TGCGCCAGCAGCATGGGACTAGTTGGCAATGAGCAGTTCTTC
CASSMGLVGNEQFF
>many|TRBV11-2|20|TRBJ2-1|TRBD2
TGTGCCAGCAGCTTATCCGGGGCCAGGAAACTAGCGGTAGGCTACAATGAGCAGTTCTTC
CASSLSGARKLAVGYNEQFF
>many|TRBV12-3/TRBV12-4|13|TRBJ2-7|TRBD1
TGTGCCAGCAGCCCAACAGGGGCCTACGAGCAGTACTTC
CASSPTGAYEQYF
>few|TRBV5-1|15|TRBJ1-2|.
TGCGCCAGCAGCTTGGCTGTCGGGCAGACTGTCGGATACACCTTC
CASSLAVGQTVGYTF
>.|TRBV20-1|12|TRBJ2-7|.
TGCAGTGCCTACGATTCCGGGCCGCAGGAGTACTTC
CSAYDSGPQEYF
>.|TRBV15|17|TRBJ1-1|.
TGTGCCACCAGCAGAGGGGTCCCTCGGGGGGCGAACACTGAAGCTTTCTTT
CATSRGVPRGANTEAFF
>few|TRBV7-9|14|TRBJ1-6|TRBD1
TGTGCCAGCACCACGGGACAGGGTTATTCACCCCTCCACTTT
CASTTGQGYSPLHF
>.|TRBV18|16|TRBJ2-1|.
TGTGCCAGCTCACCAATGGAGGGGCGACCTACGAATGAGCAGTTCTTC
CASSPMEGRPTNEQFF
>.|TRBV19|15|TRBJ2-1|TRBD2
TGTGCCAGTACCCTGACTAGCGGGGCTTACAATGAGCAGTTCTTC
CASTLTSGAYNEQFF
>.|TRBV6-5|18|TRBJ2-2|.
TGTGCCAGCAGTTATGGCCGAGGGGGAGTGTCGGGCACCGGGGAGCTGTTTTTT
CASSYGRGGVSGTGELFF